The 29 T cell receptor beta chains below were found in one sample sequenced in a study of T cell repertoires in cytomegalovirus infection. TCRdb reanalysed the reads using MiXCR and keeps one entry per CDR3 protein. Here the sample spans 100,000 or so distinct CDR3 sequences, around 32% being singletons. No cognate antigen is known for these TCRs. Specimen: CD8+ T cells from cultured PBMCs, collected from culture after CMV antigen stimulation. These receptors all come from a human donor in good health (CMV status not recorded). Some clones in this sample may be carry-over from other donors' samples.

The table lists this clonotype with a few counts. CDR3 in amino acids: CASSLEWGDTQYF. For the CDR3, the DNA is TGTGCCAGCAGCTTAGAGTGGGGAGATACGCAGTATTTT. This chain connects TRBV7-6 to TRBJ2-3; D not certain. Germline V lookup: CDR1 SGHVS, CDR2 FNYEAQ. V dropped 1 base and J dropped 5 bases, with 7 bases sitting between them. This CDR3 has 13 amino acids.

The chain is built from TRBV5-4 and TRBJ2-5; 13 bases fit TRBD2. Germline CDR1 reads SGHNT; CDR2 reads YYREEE (reference sequence). Losses at the gene ends were 4 bases for V and 2 bases for J; bases not matched to a gene: 5. The CDR3 has 16 amino acids. The DNA for the CDR3 is TGTGCCAGCAGCACGGGACTAGCGGGGTTACAAGAGACCCAGTACTTC. Its translation: CASSTGLAGLQETQYF. The complete variable domain, with remaining parts taken from reference TRBV5-4 and TRBJ2-5, reads ETGVTQSPTHLIKTRGQQVTLRCSSQSGHNTVSWYQQALGQGPQFIFQYYREEENGRGNFPPRFSGLQFPNYSSELNVNALELDDSALYLCASSTGLAGLQETQYFGPGTRLLVL.

This clonotype occurred many times. This chain connects TRBV7-9 to TRBJ2-5, with D tentatively TRBD1 (6 bases). Germline values: CDR1 SEHNR, CDR2 FQNEAQ (reference sequence). Trimming stripped 8 bases from V and 2 bases from J, with 15 bases between. The CDR3 spans 14 residues. The CDR3 loop is CASGGRGGQETQYF. The CDR3 DNA reads as TGTGCCAGCGGAGGCAGGGGCGGTCAAGAGACCCAGTACTTC.

This chain links TRBV20-1 with TRBJ2-3; 7 nucleotides line up with TRBD2. The CDR3 has 16 amino acids. After removal of 0 bases from V and 6 bases from J, the junction contained 12 bases not matched to a gene. Germline values: CDR1 DFQATT, CDR2 SNEGSKA (reference sequence). The CDR3 region is CSARDRGTILGDTQYF. The CDR3 region has the DNA TGCAGTGCTAGAGATCGGGGGACTATCCTCGGGGATACGCAGTATTTT.

The chain has TRBV27 and TRBJ1-1; 7 bases align to TRBD1. In germline, CDR1 is MNHEY, CDR2 SMNVEV (reference sequence). J lost 4 bases, V lost 1 base, and 3 bases had no gene match. CDR3 length: 14 amino acids. Written as DNA, the CDR3 is TGTGCCAGCAGTTTATTAGGGGGCGGCACTGAAGCTTTCTTT. Residues: CASSLLGGGTEAFF.

V gene TRBV5-1 combines with J gene TRBJ2-2, with D possibly being TRBD1 (6 bases). The CDR3 totals 15 residues. V shed 4 bases and J shed 3 bases, with 13 bases lying between them. CDR1 and CDR2 from the germline V gene are SGHRS and YFSETQ. CDR3 bases: TGCGCCAGCAGCATAACTCGACAGGACACCGGGGAGCTGTTTTTT. Translated, it gives CASSITRQDTGELFF.

The CDR3 loop reads CASSTDPLSNTEAFF. The CDR3 coding sequence is TGTGCCAGCAGTACAGACCCTTTATCGAACACTGAAGCTTTCTTT. The V gene is TRBV6-5, the J gene TRBJ1-1; the D is unclear. Looked up from germline, CDR1 is MNHEY and CDR2 is SVGAGI. Trimming pared 5 bases from V and 1 base from J, leaving 14 bases between. The CDR3 runs to 15 residues.

V usage is TRBV27 and J usage is TRBJ2-7; unclear D gene. The CDR3 contains 13 residues. The germline V gene has CDR1 MNHEY and CDR2 SMNVEV (reference sequence). The V gene lost 0 bases and the J gene lost 6 bases, with 9 bases spanning the gap. CDR3 sequence (DNA): TGTGCCAGCAGTTTATCCCCCTCCGCCGAGCAGTACTTC. It encodes CASSLSPSAEQYF.

This clonotype has at least ten counts. The gene calls are TRBV7-2 and TRBJ2-5; D unresolved. This CDR3 is built from 13 residues. The V gene's germline CDR1 is SGHTA and CDR2 FQGNSA. With 2 bases removed from V and 2 bases from J, the gap between germline ends came to 6 bases. CDR3 residues: CASSLNRQETQYF. In DNA, the CDR3 is TGTGCCAGCAGCTTAAATAGACAAGAGACCCAGTACTTC.

This chain connects TRBV6-1 to TRBJ1-2; D uncertain. Trimming stripped 2 bases from V and 4 bases from J, with 14 bases between. Germline V gene data show CDR1 as MNHNS and CDR2 as SASEGT. The CDR3 has 15 amino acids. DNA for the CDR3: TGTGCCAGCAGTGAACTTATCCGGGCGGTCTATGGCTACACCTTC. Protein product: CASSELIRAVYGYTF.

The gene calls are TRBV12-3 or TRBV12-4 and TRBJ1-6; 9 bases match TRBD1. The ends lost 3 bases at V and 8 bases at J; junction bases unmatched: 2. This CDR3 contains 14 residues. The CDR3 reads CASSLWTGDSPLHF. In nucleotides, the CDR3 is TGTGCCAGCAGTTTGTGGACAGGGGATTCACCCCTCCACTTT.

The CDR3: CASSLGLAGQETQYF. The DNA for the CDR3 is TGTGCCAGCAGCTTAGGACTAGCGGGCCAAGAGACCCAGTACTTC. This chain connects TRBV11-2 to TRBJ2-5; TRBD2 aligns across 10 bases. The CDR3 runs to 15 residues. V was pared by 1 base and J by 1 base, with 0 bases of the junction left unmatched. From germline, CDR1 is SGHAT and CDR2 FQNNGV.

As DNA, the CDR3 is TGTGCCAGCAGCTTAGTGGCTAGCGGGGGTCGTGAGCAGTTCTTC. Amino acid sequence: CASSLVASGGREQFF. The V and J genes are TRBV7-8 and TRBJ2-1; TRBD2 matches at 10 bases. Germline lookup yields CDR1 SGHVS and CDR2 FQNEAQ. Trimming removed 1 base from V and 9 bases from J; junction bases left unmatched: 6. The CDR3 has 15 amino acids.

In the case of this clonotype: Germline and junction disagree at one end, which may indicate a read error. The chain combines TRBV6-6 with TRBJ1-4; D unclear. From germline, CDR1 is MNHNY and CDR2 SVGAGI (reference sequence). The CDR3 runs 14 residues. The chain's CDR3 is CASSYIATNEKLFF. The CDR3, as DNA: TGTGCCAGCAGTTATATTGCAACAAATGAAAAACTGTTTTTT.

This CDR3 is CATLKGNNEKLFF. For the CDR3, the DNA is TGTGCCACTTTAAAGGGGAATAATGAAAAACTGTTTTTT. The chain uses TRBV6-1 and TRBJ1-4; TRBD1 is a possible D gene (5 bases). V was clipped by 10 bases and J by 4 bases, with 13 bases between them. Germline CDR1 and CDR2: MNHNS and SASEGT. This CDR3 spans 13 amino acids.

The chain carries TRBV6-2 or TRBV6-3 and TRBJ2-5; D gene unclear. The V end lost 2 bases, the J end lost 4 bases, and 14 bases lay between the germline ends. The germline CDR1 and CDR2 sequences are MNHEY and SVGEGT. This CDR3 has 15 amino acids. The CDR3 region is CASSYTPFPRETQYF. CDR3 nucleotide sequence: TGTGCCAGCAGTTACACTCCCTTCCCGAGAGAGACCCAGTACTTC.

In this sample, this clonotype turned up many times. This sequence joins TRBV27 and TRBJ1-4, with no clear D. CDR1 is MNHEY, CDR2 SMNVEV, per germline (reference sequence). The CDR3 runs 13 residues. V dropped 2 bases and J dropped 7 bases, with 8 bases sitting between them. In nucleotides, the CDR3 is TGTGCCAGCAGTTTAGCTAGAGGTGAAAAACTGTTTTTT. Encoded protein: CASSLARGEKLFF.

There are many counts of this clonotype. The rearrangement joins TRBV7-3 to TRBJ1-2; no reliable D call. V was clipped by 2 bases and J by 6 bases, with 16 bases between them. The germline V gene has CDR1 SGHTA and CDR2 FQGTGA. The CDR3 spans 15 residues. CDR3 loop: CASSLGGIQPNGYTF. The CDR3 DNA reads as TGTGCCAGCAGCTTAGGAGGGATTCAACCCAATGGCTACACCTTC.

The chain recombines TRBV19 with TRBJ1-2; D is unclear. CDR1 and CDR2 from the germline V gene are LNHDA and SQIVND (reference sequence). Trimming pared 10 bases from V and 7 bases from J, leaving 16 bases between. The CDR3 has 12 amino acids. Here the CDR3 DNA reads TGTGCCAACTATGGAGGCGTTTCTGGCTACACCTTC. Encoded protein: CANYGGVSGYTF. The entire variable domain, with the rest obtained from reference TRBV19 and TRBJ1-2, is as follows: DGGITQSPKYLFRKEGQNVTLSCEQNLNHDAMYWYRQDPGQGLRLIYYSQIVNDFQKGDIAEGYSVSREKKESFPLTVTSAQKNPTAFYLCANYGGVSGYTFGSGTRLTVV.

The chain combines TRBV4-1 with TRBJ2-5; D is unclear. V lost 3 bases and J 4 bases, leaving 9 bases between the germline ends. The CDR3 totals 13 residues. Germline CDR1 reads MGHRA; CDR2 reads YSYEKL. The CDR3 sequence: CASSHPRGETQYF. CDR3 nucleotides: TGCGCCAGCAGCCACCCAAGAGGAGAGACCCAGTACTTC.

The rearrangement joins TRBV7-9 to TRBJ2-7, with TRBD1 identical over 7 bases. The CDR3 spans 13 residues. Germline CDR1 and CDR2: SEHNR and FQNEAQ (reference sequence). V dropped 5 bases and J dropped 3; count of bases not matched to a gene: 4. The CDR3 DNA is TGTGCCAGCAGCAGGGGACAGATCTACGAGCAGTACTTC. Its protein product is CASSRGQIYEQYF.

CDR3 in amino acids: CASSLGTENYGYTF. CDR3 nucleotides: TGTGCCAGCAGCTTAGGAACTGAAAACTATGGCTACACCTTC. The chain links TRBV7-6 to TRBJ1-2; D gene unclear. Trimming removed 1 base from V and 2 bases from J, with 8 bases in between. Germline V lookup: CDR1 SGHVS, CDR2 FNYEAQ. The CDR3 length is 14 residues.

This clonotype was counted many times. The chain is built from TRBV7-2 and TRBJ2-1; a weak D match, TRBD1 (6 bases). Germline V lookup: CDR1 SGHTA, CDR2 FQGNSA. Trimming took 10 bases from V and 8 from J, leaving 18 bases between them. This CDR3 contains 13 residues. The CDR3 reads CAITIWGPHEQFF. The DNA for the CDR3 is TGTGCCATCACAATCTGGGGGCCTCATGAGCAGTTCTTC.

This clonotype has just one count. This sequence may be a read error, since a much larger clone differs from it by one base. The V call is TRBV6-1, the J call TRBJ2-1, with D hard to call. The CDR3 spans 13 residues. Trimming stripped 3 bases from V and 5 bases from J, with 8 bases between. CDR1 MNHNS and CDR2 SASEGT come from the germline V gene. The CDR3: CASSDWVDNEQFF. The CDR3 DNA sequence: TGTGCCAGCAGTGATTGGGTGGACAATGAGCAGTTCTTC.

The V call is TRBV19, the J call TRBJ1-2; D is undetermined. The V and J ends lost 6 bases and 8 bases respectively, with 22 bases between them. CDR1 LNHDA and CDR2 SQIVND come from the germline V gene (reference sequence). The CDR3 is 15 residues long. CDR3 in amino acids: CASRGFDTALRGYTF. The CDR3 DNA follows: TGTGCCAGTAGAGGATTTGATACCGCCTTAAGAGGCTACACCTTC.

This clonotype was counted ten times or more. This chain links TRBV7-2 with TRBJ1-2; no reliable D call. This CDR3 comprises 12 residues. V was shortened by 5 bases and J by 6 bases, with 10 bases between the two germline ends. Germline assignment: CDR1 SGHTA and CDR2 FQGNSA. Written as DNA, the CDR3 is TGTGCCAGCAGCCCACGGACCGATGGCTACACCTTC. Amino acids: CASSPRTDGYTF.

The V gene is TRBV20-1, the J gene TRBJ2-3; no reliable D call. Germline V gene lookup returns CDR1 DFQATT and CDR2 SNEGSKA (reference sequence). V was pared by 5 bases and J by 1 base, with 13 bases between. The CDR3 covers 14 residues. As DNA, the CDR3 is TGCAGTGCTCTTGGGGTGGGTCGCACAGATACGCAGTATTTT. Translated: CSALGVGRTDTQYF.

This clonotype turned up a few times. The V call is TRBV19, the J call TRBJ2-1; TRBD1 agrees at 10 bases. The germline CDR1 and CDR2 sequences are LNHDA and SQIVND (reference sequence). CDR3 length: 16 residues. The V and J ends lost 6 bases and 2 bases, in that order; junction bases with no gene match: 7. The DNA of the CDR3 is TGTGCCAGTAGCTTAACCGGGACAGGGGCCTACAATGAGCAGTTCTTC. Translating it yields CASSLTGTGAYNEQFF.

Details on this clonotype: This clone may be a read error of a much larger clone one base away. The chain combines TRBV7-2 with TRBJ1-2, with 7 bases identical to TRBD1. Germline CDR1 reads SGHTA; CDR2 reads FQGNSA. The CDR3 consists of 15 residues. Trimming at V came to 5 bases and at J to 3 bases, leaving 9 bases not matched to a gene. The CDR3 protein is CASSTWDSCDYGYTF. The CDR3 DNA follows: TGTGCCAGCAGCACCTGGGACAGTTGCGACTATGGCTACACCTTC.